One and the same sample provided the 24 T cell receptor beta chains below, sequenced in a study of lymphopenia after photon versus proton radiotherapy. Clones were read by immunoSEQ multiplex PCR, and TCRdb kept only the in-frame ones, dropping some. The sample has 6,500 to 8,000 clones, just under 90% seen once; the top ten hold 15% to 20%. The sample consisted of peripheral blood, taken from a patient treated with photon-based radiotherapy. These TCRs come from a man in his sixties with cholangiocarcinoma.

This sequence joins TRBV5-4 and TRBJ1-1; the D gene is possibly TRBD1 (6 bases). The CDR3 is 16 residues long. Trimming took off 1 base at V and 0 bases at J, with 13 bases between the two ends. The germline CDR1 and CDR2 sequences are SGHNT and YYREEE (reference sequence). CDR3 sequence: CASSLWGASVNTEAFF. The DNA of the CDR3 is TGTGCCAGCAGCTTGTGGGGGGCTAGTGTGAACACTGAAGCTTTCTTT. Looking up the rest from reference TRBV5-4 and TRBJ1-1 gives the full variable domain: ETGVTQSPTHLIKTRGQQVTLRCSSQSGHNTVSWYQQALGQGPQFIFQYYREEENGRGNFPPRFSGLQFPNYSSELNVNALELDDSALYLCASSLWGASVNTEAFFGQGTRLTVV.

The rearrangement links TRBV2 to TRBJ1-3; TRBD1 agrees at 7 bases. The CDR3 is made up of 13 amino acids. Germline V gene sequence: CDR1 SNHLY, CDR2 FYNNEI. Trimming cost V 11 bases and J 5 bases; bases outside gene matches: 9. Written as DNA, the CDR3 is TGTGCCGGATCGACGGGACAGAGAAACACCATATATTTT. The encoded protein is CAGSTGQRNTIYF.

The chain uses TRBV7-3 and TRBJ1-2; D is perhaps TRBD1 (5 bases). Deletions cut 1 base from V and 8 bases from J, with 17 bases between. Germline V gene sequence: CDR1 SGHTA, CDR2 FQGTGA. CDR3 length: 15 amino acids. The CDR3 bases are TGTGCCAGCAGCTTAATGGCCGGGACCCCGAGCGGCTACACCTTC. Translated, it gives CASSLMAGTPSGYTF.

CDR3 loop: CASSLQGAGELFF. The CDR3 DNA sequence: TGTGCCAGCAGTTTACAGGGGGCCGGGGAGCTGTTTTTT. The chain couples TRBV27 to TRBJ2-2, with TRBD1 matching over 7 bases. The length of the CDR3 is 13 residues. The V gene's germline CDR1 is MNHEY and CDR2 SMNVEV (reference sequence). Losses at the gene ends were 2 bases for V and 6 bases for J; bases not matched to a gene: 0.

This chain links TRBV9 with TRBJ1-6; D unresolved. V was trimmed by 2 bases and J by 9 bases, leaving 21 bases between them. CDR1 is SGDLS and CDR2 is YYNGEE in the germline V gene. The CDR3 has 17 residues. The CDR3 coding sequence is TGTGCCAGCAGCGTTTCTCCCGAACCAGCCTGGGGTTCACCCCTCCACTTT. It is translated as CASSVSPEPAWGSPLHF.

The rearrangement uses TRBV5-4 and TRBJ2-1; 10 bases match TRBD2. The CDR3 contains 16 residues. CDR1 SGHNT and CDR2 YYREEE come from the germline V gene (reference sequence). Germline trimming cut 3 bases from V and 3 bases from J; bases unmatched to any gene: 6. CDR3 loop: CASSWGERGGYNEQFF. The CDR3 region has the DNA TGTGCCAGCAGCTGGGGTGAGCGGGGGGGCTACAATGAGCAGTTCTTC.

This chain connects TRBV19 to TRBJ2-2; 8 bases line up with TRBD1. Looked up from germline, CDR1 is LNHDA and CDR2 is SQIVND (reference sequence). CDR3 length equals 13 residues. Germline trimming cut 10 bases from V and 1 base from J; bases unmatched to any gene: 2. DNA of the CDR3: TGTGCCACAGGGACAGGGAACACCGGGGAGCTGTTTTTT. Amino acids: CATGTGNTGELFF.

The chain couples TRBV28 to TRBJ2-7; D may correspond to TRBD1 or TRBD2 (6 bases each). CDR3 size: 14 residues. V lost 6 bases to trimming and J lost 6 bases, with 18 bases between them. Germline V lookup: CDR1 MDHEN, CDR2 SYDVKM. In DNA, the CDR3 is TGTGCCAGCAGGGGGGGCGGATATAAAGGCGAGCAGTACTTC. Translation: CASRGGGYKGEQYF.

The chain has TRBV4-3 and TRBJ2-3; D remains ambiguous. This CDR3 contains 15 residues. Per germline, CDR1 LGHNA and CDR2 YSLEER. V dropped 0 bases and J dropped 4 bases, with 11 bases sitting between them. The CDR3 here is CASSQDKELPDTQYF. CDR3 in DNA: TGCGCCAGCAGCCAAGATAAAGAACTCCCAGATACGCAGTATTTT.

The chain joins TRBV5-4 to TRBJ2-1; 8 bases are shared with TRBD2. Germline loops: CDR1 SGHNT, CDR2 YYREEE (reference sequence). This CDR3 contains 15 residues. V shed 3 bases, J shed 10 bases, and the junction held 12 bases outside the gene matches. The DNA of the CDR3 is TGTGCCAGCAGCTGGGGTGCTAGCGGGCAAGAGGAGCAGTTCTTC. Translating gives CASSWGASGQEEQFF.

As DNA, the CDR3 is TGTGCCAGCAGCCTCAGACAGAATATCTACGAGCAGTACTTC. Protein product: CASSLRQNIYEQYF. The chain links TRBV14 to TRBJ2-7; weak D call: TRBD1 (5 bases). V gave up 4 bases and J gave up 3 bases, with 13 bases separating them. CDR1 is SGHDN, CDR2 FVKESK, per germline. The CDR3 has 14 residues.

The chain combines TRBV4-2 with TRBJ1-1; unclear D gene. The CDR3 spans 14 residues. CDR1 and CDR2 (germline): LGHNA, YNFKEQ. The V gene lost 0 bases and the J gene lost 1 base, with 6 bases spanning the gap. CDR3 DNA sequence: TGTGCCAGCAGCCAAGATACAGAGAACACTGAAGCTTTCTTT. Protein sequence: CASSQDTENTEAFF.

The chain couples TRBV18 to TRBJ1-1; the D is unclear. This CDR3 is 13 amino acids long. V was cut by 6 bases and J by 2 bases, with 10 bases left in between. Germline V gene lookup returns CDR1 KGHSH and CDR2 LQKENI. The DNA for the CDR3 is TGTGCCAGCTCGGACTTGGACAACACTGAAGCTTTCTTT. As protein: CASSDLDNTEAFF. Looking up the rest from reference TRBV18 and TRBJ1-1 gives the full variable domain: NAGVMQNPRHLVRRRGQEARLRCSPMKGHSHVYWYRQLPEEGLKFMVYLQKENIIDESGMPKERFSAEFPKEGPSILRIQQVVRGDSAAYFCASSDLDNTEAFFGQGTRLTVV.

The V gene is TRBV6-1, the J gene TRBJ2-6; D is unclear. This CDR3 has 14 residues. Trimming took 7 bases from V and 0 from J, leaving 7 bases between them. CDR1 is MNHNS and CDR2 is SASEGT in the germline V gene. The CDR3 here is CASTVNSGANVLTF. In nucleotides, the CDR3 is TGTGCCAGCACTGTAAACTCTGGGGCCAACGTCCTGACTTTC.

The gene calls are TRBV6-6 and TRBJ1-4; D remains unclear. Germline lookup yields CDR1 MNHNY and CDR2 SVGAGI (reference sequence). The CDR3 runs 12 residues. V was clipped by 2 bases and J by 8 bases, with 6 bases between them. As DNA, the CDR3 is TGTGCCAGCAGTTACCGAGAGGAAAAACTGTTTTTT. Protein: CASSYREEKLFF.

This chain joins TRBV5-1 and TRBJ2-2, with unresolved D. From germline, CDR1 is SGHRS and CDR2 YFSETQ. V was shortened by 5 bases and J by 5 bases, with 13 bases between the two germline ends. The CDR3 totals 14 residues. CDR3 sequence (DNA): TGCGCCAGCAGGAATACAGCAGAAACCGGGGAGCTGTTTTTT. Protein product: CASRNTAETGELFF.

This clone came up once. The gene calls are TRBV27 and TRBJ2-7; D gene unclear. Between the trimmed V and J ends, which lost 2 bases and 3 bases, there was a span of 14 bases. Germline V lookup: CDR1 MNHEY, CDR2 SMNVEV (reference sequence). The CDR3 sequence is 15 residues long. CDR3 protein: CASSLAEGLGYEQYF. CDR3 in DNA: TGTGCCAGCAGTTTAGCCGAAGGCCTGGGCTACGAGCAGTACTTC.

The chain couples TRBV27 to TRBJ2-5, with 9 bases that match TRBD2. The J call may be mistaken, given a closer DNA end match to TRBJ2-7. This CDR3 is built from 14 residues. Germline CDR1 MNHEY, CDR2 SMNVEV (reference sequence). The CDR3 region is CASSGLAGDYEQYF. CDR3 nucleotides: TGTGCCAGCAGCGGATTAGCGGGAGACTACGAGCAGTACTTC.

The V and J genes are TRBV7-2 and TRBJ2-4; tentative D call: TRBD2 (5 bases). CDR1 and CDR2 (germline): SGHTA, FQGNSA. The CDR3 is made up of 14 amino acids. V was shortened by 5 bases and J by 8 bases, with 16 bases between the two germline ends. The chain's CDR3 is CASSQAASGHIQYF. The CDR3 nucleotides are TGTGCCAGCAGCCAAGCGGCTAGTGGGCACATTCAGTACTTC.

The V gene is TRBV6-6, the J gene TRBJ2-7, with unresolved D. Trimming left V 8 bases short and J 5 bases short, with 7 bases between. The CDR3 runs to 10 residues. Germline lookup yields CDR1 MNHNY and CDR2 SVGAGI (reference sequence). CDR3 coding DNA: TGTGCCAGCGGGCCCAACGAGCAGTACTTC. Translated: CASGPNEQYF.

As regards this clone: This same CDR3 is encoded by further DNA sequences in the sample. The V gene is TRBV4-2, the J gene TRBJ2-7, with 11 positions matching TRBD1. CDR3 length equals 15 residues. J was trimmed by 1 base and V by 3 bases; bases with no gene match: 2. Germline assignment: CDR1 LGHNA and CDR2 YNFKEQ. The CDR3 region is CASSQGQGVSYEQYF. The CDR3 DNA is TGTGCCAGCAGCCAGGGACAGGGGGTTTCCTACGAGCAGTACTTC.

The chain recombines TRBV13 with TRBJ2-2; 8 bases agree with TRBD2. This CDR3 is 17 amino acids long. Looked up from germline, CDR1 is PRHDT and CDR2 is FYEKMQ (reference sequence). V lost 1 base to trimming and J lost 4 bases; unmatched junction nucleotides: 8. DNA of the CDR3: TGTGCCAGCAGCTTAGACCAGCGGGAGCTCGGCACCGGGGAGCTGTTTTTT. Translating gives CASSLDQRELGTGELFF.

The rearrangement uses TRBV10-3 and TRBJ2-3; TRBD1 matches at 7 bases. Germline trimming cut 10 bases from V and 2 bases from J; bases unmatched to any gene: 3. The CDR3 length is 12 residues. In germline, CDR1 is ENHRY, CDR2 SYGVKD. CDR3 amino acids: CATGQDTDTQYF. CDR3 nucleotides: TGTGCCACAGGACAGGACACAGATACGCAGTATTTT.

The chain employs TRBV6-5 and TRBJ2-5; tentative D call: TRBD2 (7 bases). There are 13 residues in the CDR3. V lost 5 bases and J 3 bases, leaving 10 bases between the germline ends. The germline gives CDR1 MNHEY, CDR2 SVGAGI. CDR3 DNA: TGTGCCAGCAGTAGGGGGGGTGAAGAGACCCAGTACTTC. This gives the protein CASSRGGEETQYF.